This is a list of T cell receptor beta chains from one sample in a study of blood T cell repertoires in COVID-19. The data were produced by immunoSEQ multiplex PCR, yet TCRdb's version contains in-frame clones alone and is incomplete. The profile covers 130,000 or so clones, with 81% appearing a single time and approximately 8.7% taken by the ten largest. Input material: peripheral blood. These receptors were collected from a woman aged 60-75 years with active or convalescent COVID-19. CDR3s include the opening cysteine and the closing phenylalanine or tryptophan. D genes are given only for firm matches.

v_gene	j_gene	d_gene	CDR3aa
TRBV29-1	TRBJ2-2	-	CSVEVGRGTGNTGELFF
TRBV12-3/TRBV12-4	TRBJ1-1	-	CASSRTGNTEAFF
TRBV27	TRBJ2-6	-	CASSFQSGANVLTF
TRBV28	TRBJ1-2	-	CASSPSPFPYGYTF
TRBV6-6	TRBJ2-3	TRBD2	CASSELADSTDTQYF
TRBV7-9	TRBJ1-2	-	CASSASGGMGKGYTF
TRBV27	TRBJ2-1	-	CASSPRLGYNEQFF
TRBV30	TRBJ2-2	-	CAWRGGSQEVRELFF
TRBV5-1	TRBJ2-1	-	CASSQARIQGRSVHEQFF
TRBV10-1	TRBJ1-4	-	CASSEQGPREKLFF
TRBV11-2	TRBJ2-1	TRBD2	CASRGGTSGRVEQFF
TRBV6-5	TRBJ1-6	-	CASSYSPRALHF
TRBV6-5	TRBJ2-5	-	CASSYGRAGTQYF
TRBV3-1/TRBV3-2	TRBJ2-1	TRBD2	CASSLPGLAFNEQFF
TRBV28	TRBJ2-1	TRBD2	CASSAGGRNEQFF
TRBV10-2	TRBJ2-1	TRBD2	CASTLAGGFEQFF
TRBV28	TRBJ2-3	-	CASSLVQRDTQYF
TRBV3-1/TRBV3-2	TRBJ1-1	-	CASSQVEREAFF
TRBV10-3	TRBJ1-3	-	CAISDQGNTIYF
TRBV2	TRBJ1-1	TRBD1	CASTRWRDRGLNTEAFF
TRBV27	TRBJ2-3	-	CASSLERADTQYF
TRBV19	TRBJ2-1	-	CASRRWGGVEQFF
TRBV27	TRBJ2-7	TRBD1	CASSLLQGAYEQYF
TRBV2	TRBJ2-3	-	CASSERGDTQYF
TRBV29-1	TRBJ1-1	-	CSGAGLSSGTEAFF
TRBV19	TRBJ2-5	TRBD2	CASSIGLAGEETQYF
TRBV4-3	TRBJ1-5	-	CASSQDRVINQPQHF
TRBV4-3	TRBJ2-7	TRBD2	CASSLGMGSGINEQYF
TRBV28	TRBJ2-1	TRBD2	CASTPGTSGRENEQFF
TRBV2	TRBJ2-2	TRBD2	CASRSRIEAGGTGELFF
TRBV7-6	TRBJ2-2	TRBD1	CASSLANRGQGRHTGELFF
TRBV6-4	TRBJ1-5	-	CASSLDSLQPQHF
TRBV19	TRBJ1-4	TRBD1	CASSKRRQGTVEKLFF
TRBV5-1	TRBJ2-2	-	CASSLAPGTVTGELFF
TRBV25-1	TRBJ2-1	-	CASSLSWRYNEQFF
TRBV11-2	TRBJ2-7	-	CASSLGRSGEQYF
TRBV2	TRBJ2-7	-	CASSVDSPGEYF
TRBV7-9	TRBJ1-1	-	CASSLSGAAVTEAFF
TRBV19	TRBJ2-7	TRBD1	CASSPRPGQGWEQYF
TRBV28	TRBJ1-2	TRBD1	CASSPGQIFYGYTF
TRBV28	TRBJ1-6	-	CASSLRVTAHSPLHF
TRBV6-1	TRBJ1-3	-	CASSEWTGWGPDSGNTIYF